This entry concerns a single T cell receptor beta chain. The antigen is undetermined. Using a J-beta primer mix together with a sample-barcoded 5' primer, a second PCR was run for roughly 6 to 12 cycles. Template switching added a 12-random-nucleotide identifier to every cDNA molecule. TCRdb re-derived calls from the 5' RACE reads in MiXCR, one entry per CDR3 protein. Of over 1,200,000 distinct CDR3 sequences in the sample, 45% to 70% were seen once. These data are taken from a study of blood T cells in healthy people across ages. Whole-study results and caveats: Diversity estimates drawn from one million T cells were deemed underestimates. In older individuals, TCR beta diversity per million T cells was lower, falling roughly linearly with age.

Russia was home to the donors, healthy Caucasian individuals aged roughly 6 to 100. V lost 0 bases and J 2 bases, leaving 11 bases between the germline ends. There are 14 residues in the CDR3. The germline V gene encodes CDR1 DFQATT and CDR2 SNEGSKA (reference sequence). This sequence was found in a man in his late teens or twenties in good health. The sequenced sample was blood. This chain joins TRBV20-1 and TRBJ2-7; no clear D. This CDR3 is CSARDESGPYEQYF. The CDR3 coding sequence is TGCAGTGCTAGAGATGAGTCGGGCCCCTACGAGCAGTACTTC.